The sequence of this T cell receptor beta chain was determined in a study of control samples from healthy donors and cancer patients. The CDR3 contains 16 residues. Trimming at V came to 4 bases and at J to 5 bases, leaving 6 bases not matched to a gene. In germline, CDR1 is MNHEY, CDR2 SVGAGI. TCRdb's copy holds only in-frame clones and misses some; the assay was immunoSEQ multiplex PCR. Found here are around 140,000 clones, 80% to 95% of them singletons; the top ten hold less than 6%. V usage is TRBV6-5 and J usage is TRBJ2-1; 12 bases align to TRBD2. Sequenced: blood. This TCR was recovered from a man younger than 35 in good health. Here the CDR3 reads CASSSARTSGNNEQFF. The CDR3 nucleotides read TGTGCCAGCAGTTCAGCCCGGACTAGCGGGAACAATGAGCAGTTCTTC.